The text below deals with one T cell receptor (beta chain). Its specificity is unknown. The data originate from a study of blood T cells in healthy people across ages. Study-wide results and caveats: Donor CMV status was unknown, possibly confounding expanded clonotype changes. Strong correlation was found linking TCR beta diversity to naive T cell percentage.

The second PCR ran about 6 to 12 cycles with a sample-barcoded 5' primer and J-beta primers. TCRdb recomputed calls from the 5' RACE reads with MiXCR, one row per CDR3 protein. The sample lists some 690,000 distinct CDR3 sequences, approximately 22% occurring once. V lost 7 bases and J lost 0, with 12 bases in between. The CDR3 sequence is 14 residues long. Germline CDR1 reads SQVTM; CDR2 reads ANQGSEA. Healthy Caucasian individuals from Russia aged about 6 to 100 were enrolled as donors. The receptor's source is a man aged 70 or older in good health. Sequencing was done on a sample of blood. V gene TRBV29-1 combines with J gene TRBJ1-4; maybe TRBD1 (5 bases). In DNA, the CDR3 is TGCAGCGCCGCCGACAGAGCAACTAATGAAAAACTGTTTTTT. It encodes CSAADRATNEKLFF.